These 6 T cell receptor beta chains were all obtained from the same sample, sequenced in a study of tumor-infiltrating lymphocytes in oesophageal squamous cell carcinoma. MiXCR, applied by TCRdb to the PCR reads, yields one record per CDR3 protein. The sample carries approximately 20,000 distinct CDR3 sequences, roughly 41% recorded once. Sample: esophageal tumor tissue. The source of these receptors is a male donor with esophageal squamous cell carcinoma.

Concerning this clonotype: At one end, the junction sequence differs from germline, possibly due to a read error. CDR3 region: CASSRTGDNSPLHF. CDR3 coding DNA: TGTGCCAGCAGCCGGACAGGGGATAATTCACCCCTCCACTTC. The chain combines TRBV27 with TRBJ2-5; 9 bases are shared with TRBD1. From germline, CDR1 is MNHEY and CDR2 SMNVEV (reference sequence). This CDR3 comprises 14 residues.

As for this clonotype: One base away lies a much larger clone, so this may be a sequencing read error. It is likely a read error, because the conserved phenylalanine at the end of the CDR3 is missing. V gene TRBV23-1 combines with J gene TRBJ2-2; D is ambiguous. TRBV23-1 is reported as an ORF; its role is uncertain. This CDR3 comprises 15 residues. Trimming stripped 3 bases from V and 3 bases from J, with 11 bases between. In DNA, the CDR3 is TGCGCCAGCAGTCACCCCCGGGCGGACACCGGGGAGCTGTTTATT. As protein: CASSHPRADTGELFI.

The rearrangement uses TRBV7-2 and TRBJ2-5, with unresolved D. This CDR3 is 14 amino acids long. CDR1 SGHTA and CDR2 FQGNSA come from the germline V gene. Trimming removed 5 bases at V and 5 bases at J, with 15 bases between. DNA of the CDR3: TGTGCCAGCAGCCCTGGACGGCCGCCTGAGACCCAGTACTTC. Protein product: CASSPGRPPETQYF.

This clonotype was seen ten or more times. The chain has TRBV24-1 and TRBJ2-1, with D maybe TRBD1 (6 bases). Germline-derived CDR1 and CDR2 are KGHDR and SFDVKD. Trimming left V 3 bases short and J 7 bases short, with 12 bases between. The CDR3 runs 14 residues. CDR3: CATSDKGTLNEQFF. CDR3 sequence (DNA): TGTGCCACCAGTGATAAAGGGACACTTAATGAGCAGTTCTTC.

This clonotype was recorded many times. This chain links TRBV14 with TRBJ2-5; D unclear. In germline, CDR1 is SGHDN, CDR2 FVKESK. V was cut by 0 bases and J by 5 bases, with 16 bases left in between. The CDR3 has 16 amino acids. Written as DNA, the CDR3 is TGTGCCAGCAGCCAAGAGGCCCAGCTATCCTGGGAGACCCAGTACTTC. Translated: CASSQEAQLSWETQYF.

The V call is TRBV6-8, the J call TRBJ2-1; TRBD2 agrees at 9 bases. Near its end, the DNA agrees better with TRBJ2-7, so the J call may be wrong. The CDR3 length is 14 residues. Germline assignment: CDR1 MNHGY and CDR2 SAAAGT. Written as DNA, the CDR3 is TGTGCCAGCAGCCTAGCGGGAATGGGGTACGAGCAGTACTTC. Its protein is CASSLAGMGYEQYF.